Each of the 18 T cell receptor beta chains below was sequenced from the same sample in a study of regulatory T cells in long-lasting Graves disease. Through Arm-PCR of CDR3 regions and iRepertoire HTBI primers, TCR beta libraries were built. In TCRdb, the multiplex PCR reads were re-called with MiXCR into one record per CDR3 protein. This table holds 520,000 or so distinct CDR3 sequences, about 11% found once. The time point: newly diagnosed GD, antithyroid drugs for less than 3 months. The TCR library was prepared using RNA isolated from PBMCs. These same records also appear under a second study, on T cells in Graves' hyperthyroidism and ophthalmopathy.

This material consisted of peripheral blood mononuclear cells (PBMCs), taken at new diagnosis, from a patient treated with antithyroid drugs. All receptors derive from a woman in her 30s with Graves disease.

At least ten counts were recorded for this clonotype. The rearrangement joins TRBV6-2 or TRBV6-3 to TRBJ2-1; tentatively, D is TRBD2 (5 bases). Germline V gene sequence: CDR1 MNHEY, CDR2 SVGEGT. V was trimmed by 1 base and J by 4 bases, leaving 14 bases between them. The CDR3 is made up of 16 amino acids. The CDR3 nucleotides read TGTGCCAGCAGTTACTTTGGCCAGCGGTTATACAATGAGCAGTTCTTC. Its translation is CASSYFGQRLYNEQFF.

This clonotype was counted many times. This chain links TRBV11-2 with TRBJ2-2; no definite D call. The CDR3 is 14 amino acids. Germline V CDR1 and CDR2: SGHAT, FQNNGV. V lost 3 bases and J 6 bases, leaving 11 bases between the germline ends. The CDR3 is CASSFLGFAGELFF. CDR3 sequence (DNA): TGTGCCAGCAGCTTTTTGGGGTTCGCCGGGGAGCTGTTTTTT.

CDR3 residues: CASSIENRGIGGYTF. CDR3 sequence (DNA): TGTGCCAGTAGTATAGAAAACAGGGGGATTGGTGGCTACACCTTC. This chain joins TRBV19 and TRBJ1-2; TRBD1 matches at 8 bases. V was clipped by 0 bases and J by 7 bases; unmatched bases: 7. Germline-derived CDR1 and CDR2 are LNHDA and SQIVND (reference sequence). There are 15 residues in the CDR3.

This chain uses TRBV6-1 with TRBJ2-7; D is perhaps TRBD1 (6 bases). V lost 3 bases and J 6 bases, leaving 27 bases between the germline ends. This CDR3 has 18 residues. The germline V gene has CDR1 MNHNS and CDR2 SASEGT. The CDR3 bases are TGTGCCAGCAGTGAGGGGACATTTGGTGGCGGAGTTCTCTCCGAGCAGTACTTC. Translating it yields CASSEGTFGGGVLSEQYF.

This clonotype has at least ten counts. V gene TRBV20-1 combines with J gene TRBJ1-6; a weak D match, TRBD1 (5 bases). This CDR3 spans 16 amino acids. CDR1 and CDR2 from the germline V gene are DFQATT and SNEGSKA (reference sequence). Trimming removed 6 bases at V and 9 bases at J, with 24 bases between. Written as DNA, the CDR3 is TGCAGTGCCAAACGCACCGGGACTGCCGATCTTTCACCCCTCCACTTT. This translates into CSAKRTGTADLSPLHF.

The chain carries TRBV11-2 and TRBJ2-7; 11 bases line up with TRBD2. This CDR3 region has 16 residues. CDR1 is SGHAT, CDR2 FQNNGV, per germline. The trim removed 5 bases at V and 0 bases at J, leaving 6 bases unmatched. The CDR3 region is CASSTLTSGSSYEQYV. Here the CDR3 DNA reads TGTGCCAGCAGCACCCTAACTAGCGGGAGCTCCTACGAGCAGTACGTC.

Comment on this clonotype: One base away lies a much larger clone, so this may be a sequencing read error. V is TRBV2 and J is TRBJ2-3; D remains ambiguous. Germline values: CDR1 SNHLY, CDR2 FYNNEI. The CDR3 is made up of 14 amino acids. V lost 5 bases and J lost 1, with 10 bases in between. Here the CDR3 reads CASSFQDRTDTQYF. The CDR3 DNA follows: TGTGCCAGCAGTTTCCAGGACCGCACAGATACGCAGTATTTT.

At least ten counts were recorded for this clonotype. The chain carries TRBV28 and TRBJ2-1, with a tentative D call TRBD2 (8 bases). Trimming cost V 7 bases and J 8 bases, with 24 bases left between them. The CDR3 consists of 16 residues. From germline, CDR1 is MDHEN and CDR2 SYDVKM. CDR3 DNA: TGTGCCAGCAATCCCCTTAGGGCGGGAGGACAGGATGAGCAGTTCTTC. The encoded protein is CASNPLRAGGQDEQFF. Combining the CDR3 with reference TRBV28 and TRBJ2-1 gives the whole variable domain DVKVTQSSRYLVKRTGEKVFLECVQDMDHENMFWYRQDPGLGLRLIYFSYDVKMKEKGDIPEGYSVSREKKERFSLILESASTNQTSMYLCASNPLRAGGQDEQFFGPGTRLTVL.

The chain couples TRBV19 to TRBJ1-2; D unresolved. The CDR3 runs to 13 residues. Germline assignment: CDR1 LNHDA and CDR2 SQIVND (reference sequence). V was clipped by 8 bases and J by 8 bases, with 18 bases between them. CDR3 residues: CASGLIGLDGYTF. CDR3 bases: TGTGCCAGTGGTCTAATTGGACTGGACGGCTACACCTTC.

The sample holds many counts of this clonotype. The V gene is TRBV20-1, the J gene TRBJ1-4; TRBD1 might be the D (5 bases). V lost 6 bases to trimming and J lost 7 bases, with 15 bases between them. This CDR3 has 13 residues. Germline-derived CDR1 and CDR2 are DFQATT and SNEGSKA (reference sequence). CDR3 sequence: CSAEGGGAEKLFF. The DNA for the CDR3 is TGCAGTGCCGAGGGAGGTGGGGCTGAAAAACTGTTTTTT.

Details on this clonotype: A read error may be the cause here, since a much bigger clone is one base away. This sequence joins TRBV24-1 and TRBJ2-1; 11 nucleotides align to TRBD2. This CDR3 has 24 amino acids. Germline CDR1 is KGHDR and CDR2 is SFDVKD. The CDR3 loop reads CATSVAPGLADKVLLLSSYNEHFF. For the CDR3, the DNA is TGTGCCACCAGTGTCGCCCCGGGACTAGCGGACAAGGTCCTGTTGTTGAGCTCCTACAATGAGCACTTCTTC.

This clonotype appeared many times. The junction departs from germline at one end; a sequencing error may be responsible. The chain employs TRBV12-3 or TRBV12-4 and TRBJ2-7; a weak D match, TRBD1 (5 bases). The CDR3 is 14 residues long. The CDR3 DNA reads TGTGCCAGCAGCTTAGCCGGCGGACACTACGAGCAGTACTTC. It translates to CASSLAGGHYEQYF.

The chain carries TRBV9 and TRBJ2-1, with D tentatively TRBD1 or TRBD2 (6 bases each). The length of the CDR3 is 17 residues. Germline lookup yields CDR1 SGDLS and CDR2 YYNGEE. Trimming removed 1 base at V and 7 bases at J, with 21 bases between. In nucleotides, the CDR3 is TGTGCCAGCAGCGTACCAGGGGTCGGCGGGACTGGGAATGAGCAGTTCTTC. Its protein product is CASSVPGVGGTGNEQFF.

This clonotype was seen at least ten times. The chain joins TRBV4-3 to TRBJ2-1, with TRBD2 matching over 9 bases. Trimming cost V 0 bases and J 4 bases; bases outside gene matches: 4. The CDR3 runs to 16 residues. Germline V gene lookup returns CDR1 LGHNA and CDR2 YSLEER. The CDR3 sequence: CASSQEPTSGYNEQFF. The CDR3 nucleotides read TGCGCCAGCAGCCAAGAGCCGACTAGCGGATACAATGAGCAGTTCTTC.

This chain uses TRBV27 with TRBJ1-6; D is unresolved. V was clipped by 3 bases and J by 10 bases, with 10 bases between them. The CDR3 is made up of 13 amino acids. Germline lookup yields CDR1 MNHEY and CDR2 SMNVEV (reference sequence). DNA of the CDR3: TGTGCCAGCAGTTTCGGACTCGGATCACCCCTCCACTTT. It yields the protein CASSFGLGSPLHF.

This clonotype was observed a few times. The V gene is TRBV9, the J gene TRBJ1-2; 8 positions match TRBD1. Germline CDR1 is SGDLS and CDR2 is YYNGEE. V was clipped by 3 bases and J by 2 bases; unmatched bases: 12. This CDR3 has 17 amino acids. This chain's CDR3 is CASSGRTGMLENYGYTF. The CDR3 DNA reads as TGTGCCAGCAGCGGTCGGACAGGGATGCTGGAGAACTATGGCTACACCTTC.

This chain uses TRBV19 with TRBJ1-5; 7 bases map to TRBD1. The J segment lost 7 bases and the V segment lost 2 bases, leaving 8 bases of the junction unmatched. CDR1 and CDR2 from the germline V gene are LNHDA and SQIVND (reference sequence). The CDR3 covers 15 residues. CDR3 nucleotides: TGTGCCAGTAGTATATCGAAGGGGGCGTACCAGCCCCAGCATTTT. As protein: CASSISKGAYQPQHF.

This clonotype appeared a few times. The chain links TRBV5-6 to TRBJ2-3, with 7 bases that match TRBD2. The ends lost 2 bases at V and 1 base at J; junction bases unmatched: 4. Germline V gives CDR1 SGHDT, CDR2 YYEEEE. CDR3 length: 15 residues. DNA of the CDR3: TGTGCCAGCAGCTTCCTAGCGGAGGGCACAGATACGCAGTATTTT. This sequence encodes CASSFLAEGTDTQYF.